The present T cell receptor (beta chain) was sequenced within a study of CD8 T cells in ankylosing spondylitis. The study, taken as a whole, reports: A motif of under ten highly homologous TCR beta variants was seen as apparently characteristic of ankylosing spondylitis blood.

The CDR3 runs 11 residues. Trimming shortened V by 5 bases and J by 8 bases, and 7 bases separated the two germline ends. Per germline, CDR1 LGHNT and CDR2 FRNRAP. This clonotype came up many times. Its target is not known. Via MiXCR, TCRdb re-called the 5' RACE reads, giving one row per CDR3 protein. The data contain around 140,000 distinct CDR3 sequences, over 10% of them singletons. The sequence was obtained from a female donor with ankylosing spondylitis or in good health (not recorded which). Input material: blood, either unsorted or a sorted T cell fraction (not recorded which). This chain links TRBV12-5 with TRBJ2-1; maybe TRBD1 (6 bases). The CDR3 protein is CASGDRYEQFF. The CDR3 region has the DNA TGTGCTAGTGGTGACAGGTATGAGCAGTTCTTC.